This is a list of T cell receptor beta chains from one sample in a study of shared clonotypes between healthy human individuals. Sequencing used immunoSEQ multiplex PCR; TCRdb keeps in-frame clones, though not all of them. Of about 560,000 clones listed, 70% to 80% were seen once; the top ten hold more than 10%. Sequenced input: PBMCs. All receptors come from a woman in her 40s in good health. Some clones in this sample may be carry-over from other donors' samples. Both conserved end residues are part of each CDR3. D genes are given only for firm matches. Some rows mark clone size as missing; the rest say once, few, many or name a class of expanded clone.

J gene | D gene | clone size | V gene | CDR3 DNA | CDR3 protein
TRBJ2-6 | TRBD1 | - | TRBV5-8 | TGTGCCAGCAGCACGGACAGGGGGCCTGGGGCCAACGTCCTGACTTTC | CASSTDRGPGANVLTF
TRBJ2-7 | - | - | TRBV28 | TGTGCCAGCAGTACCCGATTGAGCTCCTACGAGCAGTACTTC | CASSTRLSSYEQYF
TRBJ2-1 | TRBD2 | - | TRBV6-1 | TGTGCCAGCAACCCTAGCGGGAGTCCCTACAATGAGCAGTTCTTC | CASNPSGSPYNEQFF
TRBJ2-5 | TRBD2 | - | TRBV4-1 | TGCGCCAGCAGCCAAGGGGGGGGGACTAGCAGGATCCCGCAAGAGACCCAGTACTTC | CASSQGGGTSRIPQETQYF
TRBJ1-4 | - | - | TRBV2 | TGTGCCAGCAGTCTAAACAGAGTGGCTGGGGAAAAACTGTTTTTT | CASSLNRVAGEKLFF
TRBJ2-3 | - | - | TRBV27 | TGTGCCAGCAGTTGGTACTCCAGCACAGATACGCAGTATTTT | CASSWYSSTDTQYF
TRBJ2-7 | TRBD2 | - | TRBV27 | TGTGCCAGCAGGCTGTTAGCGGGGCGCTCCTACGAGCAGTACTTC | CASRLLAGRSYEQYF
TRBJ2-2 | TRBD2 | - | TRBV6-4 | TGTGCCAGCAGTAAGGAACTAGCGGTTAACACCGGGGAGCTGTTTTTT | CASSKELAVNTGELFF
TRBJ2-3 | - | - | TRBV29-1 | TGCAGCGTTGAAATGGGACAATTAAATACGCAGTATTTT | CSVEMGQLNTQYF
TRBJ1-2 | - | - | TRBV7-2 | TGTGCCAGCAGCCAAGACGGATATGGCTACACCTTC | CASSQDGYGYTF
TRBJ2-7 | TRBD1 | - | TRBV18 | TGTGCCAGCTCACCATCGGACAGGGGCCCCTACGAGCAGTACTTC | CASSPSDRGPYEQYF
TRBJ2-3 | - | once | TRBV12-5 | TGTGCTAGTGGTTTGGGCAACAGGGAAGATACGCAGTATTTT | CASGLGNREDTQYF
TRBJ1-1 | - | - | TRBV2 | TGTGCCAGCTCCGTGGGGAGGGGAGCTTTCTTT | CASSVGRGAFF
TRBJ2-7 | - | - | TRBV4-1 | TGCGCCAGCAGCTCTCGACTAGGGGGGACATACGAGCAGTACTTC | CASSSRLGGTYEQYF
TRBJ1-2 | TRBD1 | once | TRBV11-1 | TGTGCCAGCAGCGATTCGGGGACAGGGGTCAATAGTGATGGCTACACCTTC | CASSDSGTGVNSDGYTF
TRBJ1-5 | TRBD1 | - | TRBV6-1 | TGTGCCAGCAGTGGGTCACTCAGACAGGGAAGAAATCAGCCCCAGCATTTT | CASSGSLRQGRNQPQHF
TRBJ1-2 | - | - | TRBV6-1 | TGTGCCAGCAGTCTACCGGGACCTGGTTATGGCTACACCTTC | CASSLPGPGYGYTF
TRBJ2-7 | - | few | TRBV9 | TGTGCCAGCAGCGTAAGTCTGGGTGACTACGAGCAGTACTTC | CASSVSLGDYEQYF
TRBJ2-2 | - | - | TRBV7-6 | TGTGCCAGCAGCATACTTGGAGGGGGGAACACCGGGGAGCTGTTTTTT | CASSILGGGNTGELFF
TRBJ2-2 | TRBD2 | - | TRBV7-6 | TGTGCCAGCAGCTTAGAAAGCGGGGCGAACACCGGGGAGCTGTTTTTT | CASSLESGANTGELFF
TRBJ2-3 | TRBD2 | - | TRBV7-9 | TGTGCCAGCAGCTTTAGGACTAGCGGGAAAGATACGCAGTATTTT | CASSFRTSGKDTQYF
TRBJ2-2 | - | - | TRBV9 | TGTGCCAGCAGCGTAGCAGGAGGGATGGCCGGGGAGCTGTTTTTT | CASSVAGGMAGELFF
TRBJ2-5 | TRBD1 | - | TRBV7-7 | TGTGCTAGCAGCTACGGACAGGGAGAGACCCAGTACTTC | CASSYGQGETQYF
TRBJ2-7 | - | - | TRBV28 | TGTGCCAGCAGCCTTACACAGGGGTTCGGTCCCAGGCGGGAGACCTACGAGCAGTACTTC | CASSLTQGFGPRRETYEQYF
TRBJ2-2 | TRBD2 | - | TRBV5-1 | TGCGCCAGCAGCTTGATGGCGGGAGGAAACACCGGGGAGCTGCTTTTT | CASSLMAGGNTGELLF
TRBJ1-1 | - | once | TRBV27 | TGTGCCAGCAGTCCACTTGGGGATGGGGCTGAAGCTTTCTTT | CASSPLGDGAEAFF